Shown below are 31 T cell receptor beta chains from a single sample sequenced in a study of graft-versus-host responses after intestinal transplantation. No antigens are known for them. The repertoire was sequenced with immunoSEQ multiplex PCR; TCRdb's copy has only in-frame clones and lacks some. This sample has more than 100,000 clones, with approximately 95% found just once. The material sequenced was unstimulated CD4+ T cells sorted from spleen or lymph node cells, taken before intestinal transplant. The receptors derive from a human donor who received an intestinal transplant.

This chain links TRBV18 with TRBJ2-6; 8 bases map to TRBD2. Trimming removed 6 bases from V and 0 bases from J; junction bases left unmatched: 7. This CDR3 comprises 17 residues. Germline lookup yields CDR1 KGHSH and CDR2 LQKENI. The CDR3 DNA reads TGTGCCAGCTCCCCGGGGGGGATGAGCTCTGGGGCCAACGTCCTGACTTTC. Protein sequence: CASSPGGMSSGANVLTF.

This chain joins TRBV28 and TRBJ2-3, with 8 bases lining up with TRBD2. CDR1 and CDR2 (germline): MDHEN, SYDVKM. The CDR3 totals 13 residues. CDR3 sequence: CAVLGTRKDTQYF. CDR3 DNA sequence: TGTGCTGTGCTCGGGACTAGAAAAGATACGCAGTATTTT.

This rearrangement joins TRBV7-2 to TRBJ2-7; no reliable D call. Trimming took off 5 bases at V and 2 bases at J, with 10 bases between the two ends. The CDR3 runs 13 residues. Germline CDR1 and CDR2: SGHTA and FQGNSA. The CDR3 DNA sequence: TGTGCCAGCAGCCCCGTAGTCCCCTACGAGCAGTACTTC. It translates to CASSPVVPYEQYF.

The rearrangement uses TRBV19 and TRBJ2-7; 11 nucleotides match TRBD2. This CDR3 has 16 amino acids. The V segment lost 5 bases and the J segment 7 bases; nucleotides outside the gene matches: 13. Per germline, CDR1 LNHDA and CDR2 SQIVND (reference sequence). Here the CDR3 DNA reads TGTGCCAGTAGTCCCCAACTAGCGGGAGTGCTGGGTGAGCAGTACTTC. This sequence encodes CASSPQLAGVLGEQYF.

The chain is built from TRBV5-1 and TRBJ1-2, with D unclear. The germline V gene encodes CDR1 SGHRS and CDR2 YFSETQ. V was pared by 0 bases and J by 2 bases, with 14 bases between. This CDR3 has 16 amino acids. The CDR3 sequence is CASSLEIGGRNYGYTF. CDR3 bases: TGCGCCAGCAGCTTGGAGATTGGAGGCAGGAACTATGGCTACACCTTC.

This sequence joins TRBV9 and TRBJ1-1, with no clear D. Germline CDR1 SGDLS, CDR2 YYNGEE. The V gene lost 2 bases and the J gene lost 5 bases, with 19 bases spanning the gap. The length of the CDR3 is 16 residues. CDR3 sequence (DNA): TGTGCCAGCAGCGTCGGCGAGCAGATCCGAGGGACTGAAGCTTTCTTT. Translation gives CASSVGEQIRGTEAFF.

V gene TRBV7-9 combines with J gene TRBJ1-3; TRBD1 matches at 8 bases. The V gene end was trimmed by 3 bases and the J gene end by 9 bases; junction bases not matched to a gene: 13. The CDR3 runs to 16 residues. Germline lookup yields CDR1 SEHNR and CDR2 FQNEAQ (reference sequence). The CDR3, as DNA: TGTGCCAGCAGCTTCCCCGGGACAGGCTCCCGGGGCACCATATATTTT. Translated: CASSFPGTGSRGTIYF.

This chain connects TRBV29-1 to TRBJ2-1; 8 bases align to TRBD2. Germline CDR1 is SQVTM and CDR2 is ANQGSEA. The CDR3 is 14 residues long. J lost 6 bases, V lost 6 bases, and 10 bases had no gene match. CDR3 in DNA: TGCAGCGTCATGAAGAGACTAGCGAGCAATGAGCAGTTCTTC. This encodes CSVMKRLASNEQFF.

The rearrangement links TRBV6-6 to TRBJ1-5; D might be TRBD1 (6 bases). The length of the CDR3 is 13 residues. In germline, CDR1 is MNHNY, CDR2 SVGAGI (reference sequence). With 6 bases removed from V and 2 bases from J, the gap between germline ends came to 8 bases. CDR3 sequence: CASSPGGNQPQHF. CDR3 DNA: TGTGCCAGCAGCCCAGGGGGCAATCAGCCCCAGCATTTT.

This clone was detected once. The J gene is TRBJ2-5, the V gene TRBV27; maybe TRBD2 (7 bases). The V gene's germline CDR1 is MNHEY and CDR2 SMNVEV (reference sequence). The CDR3 is made up of 15 amino acids. The V end lost 4 bases, the J end lost 9 bases, and 21 bases lay between the germline ends. Here the CDR3 reads CASSSSRGGGLAQYF. CDR3 coding DNA: TGTGCCAGCAGTTCCAGTCGAGGGGGGGGGCTGGCCCAGTACTTC.

This clone was picked up one time. J is TRBJ2-7 and V is TRBV11-2; D gene ambiguous. Trimming removed 4 bases from V and 2 bases from J, with 18 bases in between. The CDR3 loop spans 16 amino acids. The germline V gene encodes CDR1 SGHAT and CDR2 FQNNGV. The CDR3 reads CASSSRAVVEAYEQYF. The CDR3 nucleotides read TGTGCCAGCAGCTCACGGGCCGTCGTTGAGGCCTACGAGCAGTACTTC.

The chain links TRBV27 to TRBJ2-3, with D possibly being TRBD1 or TRBD2 (5 bases each). CDR1 is MNHEY, CDR2 SMNVEV, per germline (reference sequence). This CDR3 has 16 amino acids. Between the trimmed V and J ends, which lost 6 bases and 2 bases, there was a span of 18 bases. This CDR3 is CASRTGLSGATDTQYF. Written as DNA, the CDR3 is TGTGCCAGCAGAACGGGCCTTTCCGGGGCCACAGATACGCAGTATTTT.

The chain links TRBV7-3 to TRBJ1-3, with TRBD1 as a possible D gene (5 bases). V gave up 4 bases and J gave up 4 bases, with 11 bases separating them. CDR1 and CDR2 (germline): SGHTA, FQGTGA. This CDR3 comprises 14 residues. The CDR3 protein is CASSSQGAGNTIYF. The DNA for the CDR3 is TGTGCCAGCAGCTCTCAGGGAGCGGGAAACACCATATATTTT.

This clone has more than one count but fewer than ten. This rearrangement joins TRBV2 to TRBJ2-4; D is undetermined. The CDR3 is 11 amino acids. Trimming took 6 bases from V and 8 from J, leaving 8 bases between them. Germline assignment: CDR1 SNHLY and CDR2 FYNNEI. Here the CDR3 reads CASRRGYIQYF. The DNA of the CDR3 is TGTGCCAGCAGGAGAGGTTACATTCAGTACTTC.

In DNA, the CDR3 is TGCGCCAGCAGCATAGACGTATCCTACGAGCAGTACTTC. Its protein is CASSIDVSYEQYF. The chain is built from TRBV5-1 and TRBJ2-7; D unresolved. The CDR3 length is 13 residues. Germline V gives CDR1 SGHRS, CDR2 YFSETQ. V was cut by 4 bases and J by 1 base, with 9 bases left in between.

The CDR3 DNA reads as TGTGCCAGCAGCGTAGGAGGGGCCCATGGCTACACCTTC. Amino acid sequence: CASSVGGAHGYTF. V gene TRBV7-9 combines with J gene TRBJ1-2, with a weak D call TRBD1 (5 bases). Germline CDR1 reads SEHNR; CDR2 reads FQNEAQ (reference sequence). There are 13 residues in the CDR3. Trimming removed 5 bases from V and 6 bases from J, with 13 bases in between.

The genes are TRBV28 and TRBJ1-1, with a weak D call TRBD1 (6 bases). Germline-derived CDR1 and CDR2 are MDHEN and SYDVKM. Trimming took off 8 bases at V and 0 bases at J, with 13 bases between the two ends. The CDR3 is 14 amino acids. In nucleotides, the CDR3 is TGTGCCAGCTTAACAGGGCCCATGAACACTGAAGCTTTCTTT. Translating gives CASLTGPMNTEAFF.

This chain uses TRBV7-9 with TRBJ1-2; maybe TRBD1 (6 bases). With 3 bases removed from V and 5 bases from J, the gap between germline ends came to 16 bases. The CDR3 length is 15 residues. CDR1 is SEHNR and CDR2 is FQNEAQ in the germline V gene (reference sequence). The CDR3 DNA sequence: TGTGCCAGCAGCTTTGCCAGGACAGCGAGATATGGCTACACCTTC. Its translation is CASSFARTARYGYTF.

V and J are TRBV19 and TRBJ2-3; D is tentatively TRBD1 or TRBD2 (5 bases each). The CDR3 runs 15 residues. In germline, CDR1 is LNHDA, CDR2 SQIVND (reference sequence). V was cut by 5 bases and J by 5 bases, with 17 bases left in between. The CDR3 spells CASSSGDQGGDTQYF. The CDR3 nucleotides are TGTGCCAGTAGTTCCGGGGACCAGGGTGGAGATACGCAGTATTTT.

This chain joins TRBV7-9 and TRBJ1-2, with 7 nucleotides matching TRBD1. J was trimmed by 8 bases and V by 5 bases; bases with no gene match: 8. This CDR3 spans 13 amino acids. Per the germline V gene, CDR1 is SEHNR and CDR2 is FQNEAQ (reference sequence). The CDR3 DNA reads TGTGCCAGCAGCGGGACAGCGCTCCTGGGCTACACCTTC. It translates to CASSGTALLGYTF.

The CDR3 region has the DNA TGTGCCAGCAGTTACGGGACTACTCTCTACGAGCAGTACTTC. Its translation is CASSYGTTLYEQYF. The V gene is TRBV6-5, the J gene TRBJ2-7; 7 positions agree with TRBD2. Trimming at V came to 2 bases and at J to 3 bases, leaving 4 bases not matched to a gene. The germline CDR1 and CDR2 sequences are MNHEY and SVGAGI. This CDR3 region has 14 residues.

In its sample, this clone was seen once. V gene TRBV30 combines with J gene TRBJ2-6; 11 bases line up with TRBD1. CDR3 length equals 17 residues. Per the germline V gene, CDR1 is GTSNPN and CDR2 is SVGIG (reference sequence). V was pared by 0 bases and J by 5 bases, with 6 bases of the junction left unmatched. The CDR3 region is CAWSVWTGGIWANVLTF. The CDR3 coding sequence is TGTGCCTGGAGTGTGTGGACAGGGGGCATCTGGGCCAACGTCCTGACTTTC.

A single count supports this clone. This sequence joins TRBV18 and TRBJ2-3; D unclear. The CDR3 has 12 residues. V was cut by 1 base and J by 5 bases, with 4 bases left in between. Germline V lookup: CDR1 KGHSH, CDR2 LQKENI. CDR3 amino acids: CASSPLLDTQYF. The CDR3, as DNA: TGTGCCAGCTCACCACTATTAGATACGCAGTATTTT.

The chain joins TRBV18 to TRBJ2-7; 11 bases are a match to TRBD1. Trimming removed 6 bases from V and 2 bases from J; junction bases left unmatched: 6. Germline V gene lookup returns CDR1 KGHSH and CDR2 LQKENI. The CDR3 spans 15 residues. This CDR3 is CASSTGTGGAYEQYF. CDR3 nucleotide sequence: TGTGCCAGCTCCACCGGGACAGGGGGGGCCTACGAGCAGTACTTC.

The chain recombines TRBV6-1 with TRBJ2-1, with 7 positions matching TRBD2. J was trimmed by 0 bases and V by 9 bases; bases with no gene match: 5. CDR3 length equals 14 residues. The germline V gene encodes CDR1 MNHNS and CDR2 SASEGT. For the CDR3, the DNA is TGTGCCAGTAAAAGCGGGATCTCCTACAATGAGCAGTTCTTC. Translation gives CASKSGISYNEQFF.

The gene calls are TRBV11-3 and TRBJ2-1; D unclear. Germline lookup yields CDR1 SGHNT and CDR2 YENEEA. V gave up 1 base and J gave up 6 bases, with 7 bases separating them. The CDR3 is 13 residues long. CDR3 in DNA: TGTGCCAGCAGCTTAGGCTCAGCCAATGAGCAGTTCTTC. Amino acid sequence: CASSLGSANEQFF. Variable domain in full (rest from reference TRBV11-3 and TRBJ2-1): EAGVVQSPRYKIIEKKQPVAFWCNPISGHNTLYWYLQNLGQGPELLIRYENEEAVDDSQLPKDRFSAERLKGVDSTLKIQPAELGDSAVYLCASSLGSANEQFFGPGTRLTVL.

This clone was seen just once. The chain links TRBV19 to TRBJ1-2; D gene ambiguous. Trimming removed 5 bases from V and 5 bases from J, with 12 bases in between. The length of the CDR3 is 13 residues. The germline gives CDR1 LNHDA, CDR2 SQIVND (reference sequence). CDR3 sequence reads: CASSQQILYGYTF. DNA for the CDR3: TGTGCCAGTAGTCAACAAATCCTTTATGGCTACACCTTC.

The chain is built from TRBV19 and TRBJ2-7; TRBD1 matches at 9 bases. This CDR3 region has 13 residues. The germline V gene encodes CDR1 LNHDA and CDR2 SQIVND (reference sequence). The V gene end was trimmed by 6 bases and the J gene end by 4 bases; junction bases not matched to a gene: 4. The CDR3 nucleotides are TGTGCCAGTAGGAAGGGACAGGGATACGAGCAGTACTTC. Translation gives CASRKGQGYEQYF. Using reference TRBV19 and TRBJ2-7 for the parts outside the CDR3, the full variable domain is DGGITQSPKYLFRKEGQNVTLSCEQNLNHDAMYWYRQDPGQGLRLIYYSQIVNDFQKGDIAEGYSVSREKKESFPLTVTSAQKNPTAFYLCASRKGQGYEQYFGPGTRLTVT.

This chain connects TRBV18 to TRBJ2-7; 8 bases line up with TRBD2. Germline loops: CDR1 KGHSH, CDR2 LQKENI. The CDR3 sequence is 15 residues long. After removal of 0 bases from V and 4 bases from J, the junction contained 5 bases not matched to a gene. In nucleotides, the CDR3 is TGTGCCAGCTCACCACCCAGCGGGAGCCGGTACGAGCAGTACTTC. Protein sequence: CASSPPSGSRYEQYF.

This chain joins TRBV5-1 and TRBJ2-3; the match to TRBD2 covers 9 bases. Trimming at V came to 1 base and at J to 4 bases, leaving 7 bases not matched to a gene. This CDR3 has 16 residues. Germline lookup yields CDR1 SGHRS and CDR2 YFSETQ. The chain's CDR3 is CASSLRAAGGADTQYF. The CDR3 region has the DNA TGCGCCAGCAGCTTGAGGGCAGCGGGAGGTGCAGATACGCAGTATTTT.

The J gene is TRBJ1-2, the V gene TRBV5-1, with 8 bases fitting TRBD1. Germline values: CDR1 SGHRS, CDR2 YFSETQ. Trimming at V came to 4 bases and at J to 6 bases, leaving 8 bases not matched to a gene. The CDR3 covers 14 residues. This CDR3 is CASSADRETDGYTF. CDR3 nucleotide sequence: TGCGCCAGCAGCGCGGACAGGGAGACGGATGGCTACACCTTC.